The rows below give T cell receptor beta chains drawn from one sample of a study of identical twins' blood T cells. Via MiXCR, TCRdb re-called the 5' RACE reads, giving one row per CDR3 protein. The data show fewer than 450,000 distinct CDR3 sequences, 28% seen once. The sequencing sample was made of PBMCs. The receptors were sampled from a woman aged 18-55 years in good health. Each CDR3 is given with its conserved first and last residue. The order of the fields is D gene, clone size, J gene, V gene, CDR3 protein, CDR3 DNA. D genes are given only for firm matches. Where a row states a size, it is once, few, many or the class of an expanded clone; other rows omit it.

>NA|many|TRBJ1-3|TRBV6-5
CASIGSGSGNTIYF
TGTGCCAGCATCGGGTCAGGGTCTGGAAACACCATATATTTT
>NA|few|TRBJ2-1|TRBV6-5
CASTPGRRVKINEQFF
TGTGCCAGCACCCCAGGTCGCAGGGTTAAGATCAATGAGCAGTTCTTC
>NA|few|TRBJ1-1|TRBV19
CASSIGVEAFF
TGTGCCAGTAGTATTGGAGTAGAAGCTTTCTTT
>NA|NA|TRBJ2-4|TRBV5-1
CASSFTGCLAKNIHYF
TGCGCCAGCAGCTTTACAGGGTGCCTAGCCAAAAACATTCACTACTTC
>TRBD1|NA|TRBJ1-2|TRBV2
CASSEGQGISGYTF
TGTGCCAGCAGTGAAGGACAGGGGATCTCTGGCTACACCTTC
>NA|NA|TRBJ1-5|TRBV4-3
CASSQTDRGNQPQHF
TGCGCCAGCAGCCAAACCGACAGAGGCAATCAGCCCCAGCATTTT
>TRBD2|NA|TRBJ2-5|TRBV6-2/TRBV6-3
CASSLGATSGTQETQYF
TGTGCCAGCAGTTTAGGCGCGACTAGCGGAACGCAAGAGACCCAGTACTTC
>NA|many|TRBJ2-3|TRBV5-1
CASSLGGDTQYF
TGTGCCAGCAGCTTAGGCGGAGATACGCAGTATTTT
>NA|NA|TRBJ1-1|TRBV7-2
CASSLDGVGYTEAFF
TGTGCCAGCAGCCTAGACGGGGTGGGGTACACTGAAGCTTTCTTT
>TRBD1|NA|TRBJ1-6|TRBV20-1
CSALQQGANSPLHF
TGCAGTGCTTTACAACAGGGGGCGAACTCACCCCTCCACTTT
>NA|few|TRBJ2-3|TRBV5-1
CASSLEGRADTQYF
TGCGCCAGCAGCTTGGAAGGTAGAGCGGATACGCAGTATTTT
>NA|few|TRBJ1-1|TRBV20-1
CSAHDSSGAEAFF
TGCAGTGCCCATGACTCTAGTGGGGCTGAAGCTTTCTTT
>NA|few|TRBJ1-1|TRBV6-6
CASSTGGAEAFF
TGTGCCAGCAGCACGGGAGGGGCTGAAGCTTTCTTT
>NA|many|TRBJ2-5|TRBV9
CASSSRGQETQYF
TGTGCCAGCAGCTCTAGGGGCCAAGAGACCCAGTACTTC
>TRBD2|NA|TRBJ2-5|TRBV20-1
CSSRRLAGVETQYF
TGCAGTTCTAGAAGGCTAGCGGGAGTAGAGACCCAGTACTTC
>NA|few|TRBJ2-3|TRBV10-1
CASSESRRVTDTQYF
TGCGCCAGCAGTGAGTCGCGGAGGGTGACAGATACGCAGTATTTT
>TRBD2|few|TRBJ2-1|TRBV20-1
CSATLGTSANEQFF
TGCAGTGCTACACTCGGGACTAGCGCGAATGAGCAGTTCTTC
>NA|NA|TRBJ1-2|TRBV29-1
CSVEGQDYGYTF
TGCAGCGTTGAAGGTCAGGACTATGGCTACACCTTC
>NA|few|TRBJ1-2|TRBV7-9
CASSLARGVAHGYTF
TGTGCCAGCAGCTTAGCCAGGGGAGTCGCCCATGGCTACACCTTC
>NA|many|TRBJ1-2|TRBV10-3
CAISGGQSYGYTF
TGTGCCATCAGTGGAGGACAGTCCTATGGCTACACCTTC
>NA|NA|TRBJ1-4|TRBV5-1
CASSLGTPTGLFF
TGCGCCAGCAGCTTAGGGACGCCAACGGGGCTGTTTTTT
>NA|NA|TRBJ2-5|TRBV6-5
CASREPSREETQYF
TGTGCCAGCAGAGAACCTTCTAGGGAAGAGACCCAGTACTTC
>NA|few|TRBJ2-1|TRBV5-1
CASSLGGTMNYNEQFF
TGCGCCAGCAGCTTGGGGGGGACAATGAACTACAATGAGCAGTTCTTC
>NA|few|TRBJ2-7|TRBV10-3
CAINTGRPNSYEQYF
TGTGCCATCAACACGGGACGCCCAAACTCCTACGAGCAGTACTTC
>NA|NA|TRBJ2-7|TRBV20-1
CSARDPYAGATYEQYF
TGCAGTGCTAGAGATCCCTATGCAGGGGCGACCTACGAGCAGTACTTC
>TRBD1|few|TRBJ1-2|TRBV20-1
CSASDRVGSGYTF
TGCAGTGCTAGCGACAGGGTCGGGTCTGGCTACACCTTC
>NA|NA|TRBJ2-2|TRBV7-2
CASSSRYINTGELFF
TGTGCCAGCAGCTCTAGATACATTAACACCGGGGAGCTGTTTTTT
>TRBD2|few|TRBJ2-2|TRBV20-1
CSGTWTSGGGNTGELFF
TGCAGTGGAACTTGGACTAGCGGGGGGGGAAACACCGGGGAGCTGTTTTTT
>NA|few|TRBJ1-5|TRBV20-1
CSASGEGQPQHF
TGCAGTGCTAGTGGTGAAGGTCAGCCCCAGCATTTT
>NA|few|TRBJ2-2|TRBV9
CASSVAFTGELFF
TGTGCCAGCAGCGTAGCGTTTACCGGGGAGCTGTTTTTT
>TRBD2|NA|TRBJ2-4|TRBV20-1
CSARDVRGRVNIQYF
TGCAGTGCTAGAGACGTCCGCGGGAGAGTCAACATTCAGTACTTC
>NA|NA|TRBJ1-1|TRBV18
CASSFTDYATEAFF
TGTGCCAGCTCATTCACGGACTACGCCACTGAAGCTTTCTTT
>NA|few|TRBJ1-1|TRBV5-1
CASSLGHSVGTEAFF
TGCGCCAGCAGCTTGGGCCATAGCGTAGGTACTGAAGCTTTCTTT
>TRBD1|few|TRBJ2-7|TRBV5-4
CASSRGGGGLHYEQYF
TGTGCCAGCAGCCGAGGGGGCGGTGGTCTTCACTACGAGCAGTACTTC
>TRBD2|few|TRBJ2-5|TRBV20-1
CSARGEEGTSMETQYF
TGCAGTGCTAGAGGCGAGGAGGGGACTAGCATGGAGACCCAGTACTTC
>TRBD1|NA|TRBJ1-2|TRBV7-7
CASSFSGTGDGYTF
TGTGCTAGCAGCTTTAGCGGGACAGGGGACGGCTACACCTTC
>NA|NA|TRBJ2-5|TRBV18
CASSPSQVETQYF
TGTGCCAGCTCACCATCTCAGGTCGAGACCCAGTACTTC
>NA|NA|TRBJ1-5|TRBV20-1
CSARPGQDQPQHF
TGCAGTGCTAGGCCAGGGCAGGATCAGCCCCAGCATTTT
>TRBD1|few|TRBJ2-3|TRBV29-1
CSVKTGGAGTDTQYF
TGCAGCGTCAAAACAGGGGGCGCCGGGACAGATACGCAGTATTTT
>NA|NA|TRBJ1-1|TRBV20-1
CSAIKALMNTEAFF
TGCAGTGCCATCAAGGCACTGATGAACACTGAAGCTTTCTTT
>NA|many|TRBJ1-2|TRBV7-9
CASSLDGGTYGYTF
TGTGCCAGCAGCTTAGACGGCGGAACCTATGGCTACACCTTC
>NA|NA|TRBJ1-2|TRBV7-9
CASSPQGFYGYTF
TGTGCCAGCAGCCCACAGGGATTTTATGGCTACACCTTC
>NA|NA|TRBJ2-7|TRBV5-1
CASSLETRLTYEQYF
TGCGCCAGCAGCTTGGAGACTAGATTAACCTACGAGCAGTACTTC
>NA|NA|TRBJ2-1|TRBV23-1
CASSQSERRGWGEQFF
TGCGCCAGCAGTCAATCCGAACGCCGGGGGTGGGGTGAGCAGTTCTTC
>TRBD1|few|TRBJ1-3|TRBV27
CASGTGLSGNTIYF
TGTGCCAGCGGGACAGGGCTCTCTGGAAACACCATATATTTT
>TRBD1|NA|TRBJ2-2|TRBV29-1
CSANRGSTGELFF
TGCAGCGCGAACAGGGGTAGCACCGGGGAGCTGTTTTTT
>NA|NA|TRBJ2-1|TRBV20-1
CSAGRGSNEQFF
TGCAGTGCCGGACGGGGGTCGAATGAGCAGTTCTTC
>NA|NA|TRBJ1-6|TRBV20-1
CSVTATAAQGRNSPLHF
TGCAGTGTAACCGCCACCGCAGCCCAAGGTAGAAATTCACCCCTCCACTTT
>NA|NA|TRBJ1-2|TRBV5-1
CASSKVSNYGYTF
TGCGCCAGCAGTAAGGTCTCTAACTATGGCTACACCTTC
>NA|NA|TRBJ1-2|TRBV25-1
CASETSRVGGYTF
TGTGCCAGCGAGACCTCCCGGGTGGGGGGCTACACCTTC
>NA|few|TRBJ1-5|TRBV6-2/TRBV6-3
CASTRIKGRDQGIQPQHF
TGTGCCAGCACCCGGATAAAGGGACGCGACCAGGGGATCCAGCCCCAGCATTTT